A single sample gave rise to the 30 T cell receptor beta chains below, sequenced in a study of cytomegalovirus exposure and HLA in healthy donors. The PCR ran on 60 Vbeta and 13 Jbeta primers. The assay was immunoSEQ multiplex PCR, and TCRdb's table has in-frame clones only and misses some. The table shows about 190,000 clones, with roughly 86% occurring only once. Sequenced material: PBMCs. The receptors were gathered from a middle-aged man in good health and CMV-seropositive.

The chain couples TRBV9 to TRBJ2-2, with 9 bases identical to TRBD1. The CDR3 is made up of 15 amino acids. Trimming took 4 bases from V and 5 from J; bases not matched to a gene: 6. Germline loops: CDR1 SGDLS, CDR2 YYNGEE. The CDR3 region has the DNA TGTGCCAGCAGCAAGGGGGACAGGGTTACCGGGGAGCTGTTTTTT. The encoded protein is CASSKGDRVTGELFF.

This clone appeared once. This rearrangement joins TRBV14 to TRBJ1-2; 8 bases agree with TRBD1. The CDR3 sequence is 13 residues long. Germline assignment: CDR1 SGHDN and CDR2 FVKESK. The V gene end was trimmed by 3 bases and the J gene end by 5 bases; junction bases not matched to a gene: 2. As DNA, the CDR3 is TGTGCCAGCAGCCAGTGGACAGGGTATGGCTACACCTTC. This codes for CASSQWTGYGYTF.

This clone appeared a single time. V usage is TRBV7-9 and J usage is TRBJ2-4; 9 positions agree with TRBD1. V shed 0 bases and J 4 bases; nucleotides not matched to a gene: 4. Germline assignment: CDR1 SEHNR and CDR2 FQNEAQ (reference sequence). The CDR3 length is 16 residues. The CDR3 is CASSLAYGTGKNIQYF. The CDR3 nucleotides are TGTGCCAGCAGCTTAGCGTACGGGACAGGGAAAAACATTCAGTACTTC. The whole variable domain, filled in from reference TRBV7-9 and TRBJ2-4, reads DTGVSQNPRHKITKRGQNVTFRCDPISEHNRLYWYRQTLGQGPEFLTYFQNEAQLEKSRLLSDRFSAERPKGSFSTLEIQRTEQGDSAMYLCASSLAYGTGKNIQYFGAGTRLSVL.

In this sample, this clone turned up once. The chain uses TRBV7-9 and TRBJ2-1; 7 nucleotides line up with TRBD2. J gave up 7 bases and V 11 bases, and 11 bases lay outside the gene matches. The CDR3 is 13 amino acids. CDR1 and CDR2 from the germline V gene are SEHNR and FQNEAQ (reference sequence). The CDR3 sequence is CAGGRAGGNEQFF. The CDR3 DNA is TGTGCCGGCGGTCGGGCCGGGGGGAATGAGCAGTTCTTC.

The chain is built from TRBV7-9 and TRBJ1-2, with TRBD1 matching 7 bases. This CDR3 contains 15 residues. Per germline, CDR1 SEHNR and CDR2 FQNEAQ (reference sequence). J gave up 5 bases and V 1 base, and 7 bases lay outside the gene matches. Here the CDR3 reads CASSLEEGAGYGYTF. CDR3 sequence (DNA): TGTGCCAGCAGCTTAGAGGAGGGGGCAGGGTATGGCTACACCTTC.

As to this clone: Lacking the conserved final phenylalanine or tryptophan, this CDR3 likely reflects a read error. The chain recombines TRBV29-1 with TRBJ1-2; D is unclear. The CDR3 covers 12 residues. The germline V gene encodes CDR1 SQVTM and CDR2 ANQGSEA. Trimming took off 2 bases at V and 8 bases at J, with 12 bases between the two ends. DNA for the CDR3: TGCAGCGTTGAATCCCCTCTATGGGGCTACACCCTC. This encodes CSVESPLWGYTL.

V usage is TRBV4-1 and J usage is TRBJ2-7, with D possibly being TRBD1 (6 bases). Germline CDR1 MGHRA, CDR2 YSYEKL. The V and J ends lost 1 base and 4 bases respectively, with 14 bases between them. This CDR3 is 15 amino acids long. CDR3 loop: CASSQGDRTVYEQYF. The CDR3 nucleotides are TGCGCCAGCAGCCAAGGTGATCGGACAGTGTACGAGCAGTACTTC.

This chain connects TRBV14 to TRBJ2-3; D gene uncertain. The ends were cut back, 2 bases at V and 10 bases at J, with 7 bases in the middle. Germline values: CDR1 SGHDN, CDR2 FVKESK. CDR3 size: 11 residues. CDR3 bases: TGTGCCAGCAGCCAATCGCGTGCGCAGTATTTT. It specifies CASSQSRAQYF. Complete variable domain (other parts from reference TRBV14 and TRBJ2-3): EAGVTQFPSHSVIEKGQTVTLRCDPISGHDNLYWYRRVMGKEIKFLLHFVKESKQDESGMPNNRFLAERTGGTYSTLKVQPAELEDSGVYFCASSQSRAQYFGPGTRLTVL.

The rearrangement links TRBV7-2 to TRBJ1-1; D may be TRBD1 (6 bases). Trimming cost V 1 base and J 1 base, with 10 bases left between them. There are 15 residues in the CDR3. Germline assignment: CDR1 SGHTA and CDR2 FQGNSA. CDR3 protein: CASSLEGGWNTEAFF. As DNA, the CDR3 is TGTGCCAGCAGCTTAGAAGGGGGTTGGAACACTGAAGCTTTCTTT.

The chain couples TRBV29-1 to TRBJ1-1; TRBD1 is a possible D gene (5 bases). The V gene's germline CDR1 is SQVTM and CDR2 ANQGSEA. V lost 4 bases and J lost 6, with 12 bases in between. The CDR3 contains 12 residues. In DNA, the CDR3 is TGCAGCGTTGGGGGGGAGGGAGCTGAAGCTTTCTTT. Translating it yields CSVGGEGAEAFF.

V and J are TRBV28 and TRBJ1-1, with 11 nucleotides matching TRBD1. The CDR3 has 14 residues. V trimming: 6 bases; J trimming: 4 bases; junction bases outside the gene matches: 4. CDR1 and CDR2 from the germline V gene are MDHEN and SYDVKM. The CDR3 nucleotides are TGTGCCAGCAGCCCCGGGACAGGGGGCACTGAAGCTTTCTTT. As protein: CASSPGTGGTEAFF.

The rearrangement uses TRBV28 and TRBJ2-3, with TRBD2 as a possible D gene (5 bases). V was shortened by 6 bases and J by 3 bases, with 16 bases between the two germline ends. The germline CDR1 and CDR2 sequences are MDHEN and SYDVKM. This CDR3 region has 15 residues. CDR3 DNA: TGTGCCAGCAGCTTCGCGTGGACGGGGACAGATACGCAGTATTTT. It translates to CASSFAWTGTDTQYF.

This chain joins TRBV27 and TRBJ2-6; 8 nucleotides agree with TRBD1. V dropped 5 bases and J dropped 0; count of bases not matched to a gene: 6. This CDR3 contains 17 residues. CDR1 and CDR2 from the germline V gene are MNHEY and SMNVEV (reference sequence). The DNA of the CDR3 is TGTGCCAGCAGTCCGGGACAGGTGCGCTCTGGGGCCAACGTCCTGACTTTC. It is translated as CASSPGQVRSGANVLTF. The full variable domain, with the rest looked up from reference TRBV27 and TRBJ2-6, is EAQVTQNPRYLITVTGKKLTVTCSQNMNHEYMSWYRQDPGLGLRQIYYSMNVEVTDKGDVPEGYKVSRKEKRNFPLILESPSPNQTSLYFCASSPGQVRSGANVLTFGAGSRLTVL.

This chain connects TRBV9 to TRBJ2-7, with D possibly matching TRBD2 (6 bases). Germline lookup yields CDR1 SGDLS and CDR2 YYNGEE. This CDR3 has 14 amino acids. Trimming took off 3 bases at V and 0 bases at J, with 10 bases between the two ends. The DNA for the CDR3 is TGTGCCAGCAGCGCCCGGGACTCCTCCTACGAGCAGTACTTC. This translates into CASSARDSSYEQYF.

This clone was picked up a small number of times. The rearrangement links TRBV4-3 to TRBJ2-7, with D possibly being TRBD1 (5 bases). V shed 1 base and J shed 0 bases, with 13 bases lying between them. The CDR3 is 16 amino acids. CDR1 LGHNA and CDR2 YSLEER come from the germline V gene. CDR3 loop: CASSQVVRGSSYEQYF. The CDR3 DNA follows: TGCGCCAGCAGCCAAGTCGTAAGGGGTAGCTCCTACGAGCAGTACTTC.

The gene calls are TRBV27 and TRBJ2-1; 7 nucleotides align to TRBD1. This CDR3 is built from 15 residues. V lost 2 bases, J lost 5 bases, and 6 bases stayed unmatched. Germline V gene lookup returns CDR1 MNHEY and CDR2 SMNVEV (reference sequence). This CDR3 is CASSLMGDSDNEQFF. In DNA form, the CDR3 reads TGTGCCAGCAGTTTAATGGGGGACAGTGACAATGAGCAGTTCTTC.

The gene calls are TRBV6-4 and TRBJ2-7, with a weak D call TRBD1 (6 bases). Germline V gives CDR1 MRHNA, CDR2 SNTAGT. The CDR3 totals 13 residues. Trimming took 7 bases from V and 0 from J, leaving 10 bases between them. This CDR3 is CASKDSLSYEQYF. CDR3 DNA sequence: TGTGCCAGCAAGGACAGCCTCTCCTACGAGCAGTACTTC.

This clone was seen a handful of times. This chain links TRBV7-9 with TRBJ1-3, with a possible D match to TRBD1 (6 bases). Germline V gene data show CDR1 as SEHNR and CDR2 as FQNEAQ (reference sequence). The V and J ends lost 5 bases and 0 bases respectively, with 14 bases between them. The CDR3 sequence is 16 residues long. CDR3 sequence (DNA): TGTGCCAGCAGCCCCCGAGGACAGAGCTCTGGAAACACCATATATTTT. It is translated as CASSPRGQSSGNTIYF.

This sequence joins TRBV27 and TRBJ1-2; D unresolved. The CDR3 consists of 17 residues. V lost 6 bases, J lost 3 bases, and 23 bases lay in between. Germline loops: CDR1 MNHEY, CDR2 SMNVEV (reference sequence). CDR3 loop: CASSRQILGSGDYGYTF. CDR3 DNA: TGTGCCAGCAGCCGCCAAATCTTAGGGTCCGGGGACTATGGCTACACCTTC.

This chain joins TRBV7-2 and TRBJ1-6; no reliable D call. CDR3 length equals 15 residues. Trimming cost V 1 base and J 9 bases, with 13 bases left between them. In germline, CDR1 is SGHTA, CDR2 FQGNSA. The CDR3 loop reads CASSLDFSSSSPLHF. CDR3 DNA sequence: TGTGCCAGCAGCTTAGATTTCAGTTCGTCTTCACCCCTCCACTTT.

The rearrangement links TRBV10-3 to TRBJ2-5; D not resolved. The CDR3 is 13 residues long. In germline, CDR1 is ENHRY, CDR2 SYGVKD. Between the trimmed V and J ends, which lost 6 bases and 0 bases, there was a span of 8 bases. DNA of the CDR3: TGTGCCATCAGCCCCCGGTACCAAGAGACCCAGTACTTC. Encoded protein: CAISPRYQETQYF.

This clone was detected once. CDR3 DNA sequence: TGTGCCAGCAGCGGCGGAGGGTATGGGGCCAACGTCCTGACTTTC. Residues: CASSGGGYGANVLTF. V and J are TRBV27 and TRBJ2-6, with D possibly being TRBD2 (6 bases). Deletions cut 6 bases from V and 3 bases from J, with 12 bases between. The CDR3 runs 15 residues. In germline, CDR1 is MNHEY, CDR2 SMNVEV (reference sequence).

The CDR3 DNA reads as TGTGCCAGCAGCTCGGTAGCGGGAGTGGCGCACGAGCAGTACTTC. Protein sequence: CASSSVAGVAHEQYF. This chain uses TRBV7-2 with TRBJ2-7; 9 positions match TRBD2. Germline V gene data show CDR1 as SGHTA and CDR2 as FQGNSA. The CDR3 covers 15 residues. After removal of 4 bases from V and 5 bases from J, the junction contained 9 bases not matched to a gene.

The chain has TRBV4-1 and TRBJ2-1, with 9 bases fitting TRBD1. The CDR3 runs 16 residues. CDR1 is MGHRA and CDR2 is YSYEKL in the germline V gene. Germline trimming cut 4 bases from V and 5 bases from J; bases unmatched to any gene: 9. This CDR3 is CASSRLTGGKNNEQFF. The DNA of the CDR3 is TGCGCCAGCAGCCGATTAACAGGGGGCAAGAACAATGAGCAGTTCTTC.

The chain is built from TRBV30 and TRBJ1-5, with D perhaps TRBD1 (5 bases). Trimming removed 3 bases at V and 0 bases at J, with 27 bases between. Germline loops: CDR1 GTSNPN, CDR2 SVGIG (reference sequence). The CDR3 has 20 amino acids. DNA of the CDR3: TGTGCCTGGAGCTCCTCCGTGACAGTCGTTGCCCGTTATAGCAATCAGCCCCAGCATTTT. Amino acid sequence: CAWSSSVTVVARYSNQPQHF.

The chain joins TRBV27 to TRBJ2-1, with 13 bases that match TRBD2. Germline V gene sequence: CDR1 MNHEY, CDR2 SMNVEV (reference sequence). The CDR3 is 16 amino acids. Unmatched junction bases numbered 3, after V lost 7 bases and J lost 0 bases. CDR3 sequence reads: CASTRLAGGSYNEQFF. The CDR3 nucleotides read TGTGCCAGCACCAGACTAGCGGGAGGCTCCTACAATGAGCAGTTCTTC.

This clone was seen once. V usage is TRBV14 and J usage is TRBJ1-1, with 7 positions matching TRBD1. Germline V CDR1 and CDR2: SGHDN, FVKESK. The V and J ends lost 1 base and 4 bases, in that order; junction bases with no gene match: 6. The CDR3 totals 15 residues. The CDR3 coding sequence is TGTGCCAGCAGCCAAGGACAGGGTTGGTCCACTGAAGCTTTCTTT. Its translation: CASSQGQGWSTEAFF.

J is TRBJ2-3 and V is TRBV5-1, with 10 bases that match TRBD2. The CDR3 covers 15 residues. The J segment lost 5 bases and the V segment lost 5 bases, leaving 8 bases of the junction unmatched. CDR1 and CDR2 from the germline V gene are SGHRS and YFSETQ. The CDR3 is CASSVAGGHKDTQYF. Written as DNA, the CDR3 is TGCGCCAGCAGTGTAGCGGGGGGCCATAAAGATACGCAGTATTTT.

This sequence joins TRBV7-2 and TRBJ2-3; TRBD2 is a possible D gene (8 bases). Germline V gene data show CDR1 as SGHTA and CDR2 as FQGNSA. The length of the CDR3 is 16 residues. Trimming removed 1 base from V and 5 bases from J, with 16 bases in between. The CDR3, as DNA: TGTGCCAGCAGCTTAGTAGCGGGGACAGCCGGAGATACGCAGTATTTT. This gives the protein CASSLVAGTAGDTQYF.

This chain uses TRBV7-8 with TRBJ2-7; the match to TRBD1 covers 9 bases. V shed 7 bases and J 2 bases; nucleotides not matched to a gene: 9. This CDR3 contains 15 residues. Germline V gene data show CDR1 as SGHVS and CDR2 as FQNEAQ. The CDR3 sequence: CASIPAGTGPYEQYF. The CDR3 nucleotides read TGTGCCAGCATCCCGGCCGGGACAGGGCCCTACGAGCAGTACTTC.